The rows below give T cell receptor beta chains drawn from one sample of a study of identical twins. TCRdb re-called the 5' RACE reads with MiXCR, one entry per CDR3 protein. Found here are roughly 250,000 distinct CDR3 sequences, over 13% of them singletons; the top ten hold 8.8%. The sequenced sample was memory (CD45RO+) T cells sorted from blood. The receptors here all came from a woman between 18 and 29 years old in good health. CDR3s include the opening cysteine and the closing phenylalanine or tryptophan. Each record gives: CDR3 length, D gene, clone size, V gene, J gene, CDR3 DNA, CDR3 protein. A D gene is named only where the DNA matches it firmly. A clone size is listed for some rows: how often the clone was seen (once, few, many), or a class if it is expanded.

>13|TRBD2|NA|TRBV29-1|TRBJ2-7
TGCAGCGTTGAGTGGCAGTGGGGGGGCGAGCAGTACTTC
CSVEWQWGGEQYF
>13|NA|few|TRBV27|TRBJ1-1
TGTGCCAGCAGTTTTTCCATGAACACTGAAGCTTTCTTT
CASSFSMNTEAFF
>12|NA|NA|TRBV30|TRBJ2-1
TGTGCCTGGAGGGTTGATTACAATGAGCAGTTCTTC
CAWRVDYNEQFF
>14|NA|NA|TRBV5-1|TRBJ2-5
TGCGCCAGCAGCTTGGAGGCCCACCAAGAGACCCAGTACTTC
CASSLEAHQETQYF
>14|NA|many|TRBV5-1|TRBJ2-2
TGCGCCAGCAGCAACGAGGGGTACACCGGGGAGCTGTTTTTT
CASSNEGYTGELFF
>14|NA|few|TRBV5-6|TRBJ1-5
TGTGCCAGCAGCTCGACGAGGGGCAATCAGCCCCAGCATTTT
CASSSTRGNQPQHF
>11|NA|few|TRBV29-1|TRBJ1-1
TGCAGCTTAACACAGAACACTGAAGCTTTCTTT
CSLTQNTEAFF
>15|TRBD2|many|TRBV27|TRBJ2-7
TGTGCCAGCAGTTTATACGGCGGGGGGGCTGGCGAGCAGTACTTC
CASSLYGGGAGEQYF
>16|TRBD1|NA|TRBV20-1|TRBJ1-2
TGCAGTGCCCTGGGGACAGGGGGGCGAGATAGCTATGGCTACACCTTC
CSALGTGGRDSYGYTF
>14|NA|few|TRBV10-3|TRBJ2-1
TGTGCCATCAGTGGCACAGCCGGGGACAATGAGCAGTTCTTC
CAISGTAGDNEQFF
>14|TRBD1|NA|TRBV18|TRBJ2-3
TGTGCCAGCTCCCGAGGACAGGGCATAGATACGCAGTATTTT
CASSRGQGIDTQYF
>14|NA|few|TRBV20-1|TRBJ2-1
TGCAGTGCTAGGGAGCCCCGGGTAGGTAATGAGCAGTTCTTC
CSAREPRVGNEQFF
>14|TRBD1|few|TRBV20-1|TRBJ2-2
TGCAGTGCTTCCCGGGACAGCGGTTCCGGGGAGCTGTTTTTT
CSASRDSGSGELFF
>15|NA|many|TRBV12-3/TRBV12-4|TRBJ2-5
TGTGCCAGCAGTTTCCCTGCCGGGGGTGTTTGGACCCAGTACTTC
CASSFPAGGVWTQYF
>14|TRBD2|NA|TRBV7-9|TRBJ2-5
TGTGCCAGCAGCCCAGGACTAGCGGTCGGGACCCAGTACTTC
CASSPGLAVGTQYF
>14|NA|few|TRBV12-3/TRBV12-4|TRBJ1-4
TGTGCCAGCAGTTTATGGCAAGTTAATGAAAAACTGTTTTTT
CASSLWQVNEKLFF